This is a list of T cell receptor beta chains from one sample in a study of technical replicates of blood from a few donors. Sequencing was performed with immunoSEQ multiplex PCR; in TCRdb, only in-frame clones are kept and a portion is missing. This table has approximately 97,000 clones, 96% appearing once. Sequencing was carried out using T cells isolated from PBMCs. The receptors here all came from a human donor in good health. The CDR3 runs from the conserved cysteine through the conserved F or W. Fields, in order: J gene, clone size, V gene, D gene, CDR3 DNA, CDR3 protein. A D gene is named only where the DNA matches it firmly. The size field is filled for only some rows; it gives once, few, many or a size class.

j_gene: TRBJ1-5; abundance: -; v_gene: TRBV6-5; d_gene: -; CDR3nt: TGTGCCAGCGGTCGGGGGGCTCAGCCCCAGCATTTT; CDR3aa: CASGRGAQPQHF
j_gene: TRBJ2-1; abundance: -; v_gene: TRBV13; d_gene: -; CDR3nt: TGTGCCAGCAGCCGACAGCCGACAAACAATGAGCAGTTCTTC; CDR3aa: CASSRQPTNNEQFF
j_gene: TRBJ1-3; abundance: once; v_gene: TRBV18; d_gene: TRBD1; CDR3nt: TGTGCCAGCTCACCCTTGGGACAGGGCTCTGGAAACACCATATATTTT; CDR3aa: CASSPLGQGSGNTIYF
j_gene: TRBJ2-5; abundance: -; v_gene: TRBV5-1; d_gene: TRBD2; CDR3nt: TGCGCCAGCAGCGGCGGACTAGCGGGGCTCCAAGAGACCCAGTACTTC; CDR3aa: CASSGGLAGLQETQYF
j_gene: TRBJ2-1; abundance: -; v_gene: TRBV6-1; d_gene: TRBD2; CDR3nt: TGTGCCAGCAGTGTATCCTTCGGACTAGCCCATGAGCAGTTCTTC; CDR3aa: CASSVSFGLAHEQFF
j_gene: TRBJ1-1; abundance: -; v_gene: TRBV14; d_gene: -; CDR3nt: TGTGCCAGCAGCCAAGAGAGGGAGGTAACTGAAGCTTTCTTT; CDR3aa: CASSQEREVTEAFF
j_gene: TRBJ2-5; abundance: -; v_gene: TRBV2; d_gene: -; CDR3nt: TGTGCCAGCGCGGTCGAAGGGGGGGGCCCCGGGACCCAGTACTTC; CDR3aa: CASAVEGGGPGTQYF
j_gene: TRBJ2-3; abundance: once; v_gene: TRBV1; d_gene: -; CDR3nt: TGCACCAGCAGCCAAATTTTTACTAGCACAGATACGCAGTATTTT; CDR3aa: CTSSQIFTSTDTQYF
j_gene: TRBJ1-5; abundance: once; v_gene: TRBV28; d_gene: -; CDR3nt: TGTGCCAGCAGTTCCCCACTGACATTGACGAATAGCAATCAGCCCCAGCATTTT; CDR3aa: CASSSPLTLTNSNQPQHF
j_gene: TRBJ2-7; abundance: -; v_gene: TRBV6-6; d_gene: TRBD2; CDR3nt: TGTGCCAGCAGTTATAGCGGGAAGAGCTCCTACGAGCAGTACTTC; CDR3aa: CASSYSGKSSYEQYF
j_gene: TRBJ2-7; abundance: -; v_gene: TRBV6-1; d_gene: -; CDR3nt: TGTGCCAGCAGTGAAGCCTCCACAATCCCGGGCTACGAGCAGTACTTC; CDR3aa: CASSEASTIPGYEQYF
j_gene: TRBJ1-5; abundance: -; v_gene: TRBV10-1; d_gene: -; CDR3nt: TGCGCCTCATGTCGTTCGGGGAAGTATCAGCCCCAGCATTTT; CDR3aa: CASCRSGKYQPQHF
j_gene: TRBJ1-1; abundance: -; v_gene: TRBV19; d_gene: -; CDR3nt: TGTGCCAGTACGGTAGGGCGGGGCCTTGAAGCTTTCTTT; CDR3aa: CASTVGRGLEAFF
j_gene: TRBJ1-1; abundance: -; v_gene: TRBV4-1; d_gene: -; CDR3nt: TGCGCCAGCAGCAACGGTCCGACAAAGCAAGCTTTCTTT; CDR3aa: CASSNGPTKQAFF
j_gene: TRBJ2-1; abundance: -; v_gene: TRBV2; d_gene: -; CDR3nt: TGTGCCAGCAGCGAGGGACTGAGGGATGAGCAGTTCTTC; CDR3aa: CASSEGLRDEQFF
j_gene: TRBJ2-1; abundance: -; v_gene: TRBV4-1; d_gene: TRBD2; CDR3nt: TGCGCCAGCAGCCAAGCTTTAGCGGGAGAGCGGGAGCAGTTCTTC; CDR3aa: CASSQALAGEREQFF
j_gene: TRBJ2-3; abundance: -; v_gene: TRBV9; d_gene: -; CDR3nt: TGTGCCAGCAGCGTCTCTAGTCAGACAGATACGCAGTATTTT; CDR3aa: CASSVSSQTDTQYF
j_gene: TRBJ2-3; abundance: -; v_gene: TRBV4-3; d_gene: -; CDR3nt: TGCGCCAGCAGCCAAGATTTGCGCGGGATGGCTAAAGATACGCAGTATTTT; CDR3aa: CASSQDLRGMAKDTQYF
j_gene: TRBJ1-1; abundance: -; v_gene: TRBV5-3; d_gene: TRBD1; CDR3nt: TGTGCCAGAAGCGGCTGGGACAGATTCTTAATGAACACTGAAGCTTTCTTT; CDR3aa: CARSGWDRFLMNTEAFF
j_gene: TRBJ2-3; abundance: -; v_gene: TRBV28; d_gene: TRBD2; CDR3nt: TGTGCCAGCAGTGAGCGGGAGTCCGGCACAGATACGCAGTATTTT; CDR3aa: CASSERESGTDTQYF
j_gene: TRBJ1-3; abundance: -; v_gene: TRBV7-3; d_gene: -; CDR3nt: TGTGCCAGCAGCCCAACTAACTCTGGAAACACCATATATTTT; CDR3aa: CASSPTNSGNTIYF
j_gene: TRBJ2-7; abundance: -; v_gene: TRBV18; d_gene: TRBD2; CDR3nt: TGTGCCAGCTCACCCCTTGGGACTAGCGGGCTCTACGAGCAGTACTTC; CDR3aa: CASSPLGTSGLYEQYF
j_gene: TRBJ2-5; abundance: -; v_gene: TRBV29-1; d_gene: -; CDR3nt: TGCAGCGTTGAGAGGGAATTTGAGACCCAGTACTTC; CDR3aa: CSVEREFETQYF
j_gene: TRBJ1-4; abundance: -; v_gene: TRBV7-2; d_gene: -; CDR3nt: TGTGCCAGCAGTCGTGCCGGGACAATAGAAAAACTGTTTTTT; CDR3aa: CASSRAGTIEKLFF
j_gene: TRBJ2-2; abundance: -; v_gene: TRBV6-5; d_gene: TRBD1; CDR3nt: TGTGCCAGCAGCCGGGGACAGGGCACCGGGGAGCTGTTTTTT; CDR3aa: CASSRGQGTGELFF
j_gene: TRBJ2-3; abundance: -; v_gene: TRBV10-2; d_gene: -; CDR3nt: TGCGCCAGCACGGGGACTTCCCGCACAGATACGCAGTATTTT; CDR3aa: CASTGTSRTDTQYF
j_gene: TRBJ1-1; abundance: -; v_gene: TRBV25-1; d_gene: -; CDR3nt: TGTGCCAGCAGTGAGACCCCGGGTGTCACTGAAGCTTTCTTT; CDR3aa: CASSETPGVTEAFF
j_gene: TRBJ2-1; abundance: once; v_gene: TRBV7-7; d_gene: TRBD2; CDR3nt: TGTGCTAGCAGCTTAGCGGGAGGGCACAATGAGCAGTTCTTC; CDR3aa: CASSLAGGHNEQFF